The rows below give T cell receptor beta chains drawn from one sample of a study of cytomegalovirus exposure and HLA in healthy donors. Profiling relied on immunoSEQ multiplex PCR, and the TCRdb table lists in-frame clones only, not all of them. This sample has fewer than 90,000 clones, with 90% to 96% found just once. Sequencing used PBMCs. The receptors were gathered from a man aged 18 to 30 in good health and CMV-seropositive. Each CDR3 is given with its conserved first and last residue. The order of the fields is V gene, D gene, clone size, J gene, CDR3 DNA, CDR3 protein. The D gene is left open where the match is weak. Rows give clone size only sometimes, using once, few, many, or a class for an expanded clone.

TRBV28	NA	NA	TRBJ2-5	TGTGCCAGCAGTTTATTAACAAGCCGAGGCGAGCAGTTACGAGAGACCCAGTACTTC	CASSLLTSRGEQLRETQYF
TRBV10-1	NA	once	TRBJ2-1	TGCGCCAGCTCCCCCCGGGGTGGCAATGAGCAGTTCTTC	CASSPRGGNEQFF
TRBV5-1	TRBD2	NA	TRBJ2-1	TGCGCCAGCACAACTAGCGGATCCTACAATGAGCAGTTCTTC	CASTTSGSYNEQFF
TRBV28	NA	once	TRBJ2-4	TGTGCCAGCAGTTTGTCATCCATTCAGTACTTC	CASSLSSIQYF
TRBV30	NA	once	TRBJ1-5	TGTGCCTGGTCCTTCCACAGGGCAAGTCAGCCCCAGCATTTT	CAWSFHRASQPQHF
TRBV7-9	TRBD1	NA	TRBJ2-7	TGTGCCAGCAGCTTAGAGACAGGGGGTATCGGCGAGCAGTACTTC	CASSLETGGIGEQYF
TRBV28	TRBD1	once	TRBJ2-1	TGTGCCAGCAGTTTACCCCGGGCCGGGACAGTTTCCACAAAGCAGTTCTTC	CASSLPRAGTVSTKQFF
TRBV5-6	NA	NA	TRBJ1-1	TGTGCCAGCAGGTGGTGGGACATGGGACAAAACACTGAAGCTTTCTTT	CASRWWDMGQNTEAFF
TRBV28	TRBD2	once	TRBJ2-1	TGTGCCAGCAGCCCCGGACTAGAGAGCTACAATGAGCAGTTCTTC	CASSPGLESYNEQFF
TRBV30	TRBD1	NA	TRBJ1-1	TGTGCCTGGGACAGGGGGAACACTGAAGCTTTCTTT	CAWDRGNTEAFF
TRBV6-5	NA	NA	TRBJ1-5	TGTGCCAGCAGCTCAACCGGAGTTAGCAATCAGCCCCAGCATTTT	CASSSTGVSNQPQHF
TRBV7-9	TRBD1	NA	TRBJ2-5	TGTGCCAGCAGCGGTCAGGGGGCTTGGGAGACCCAGTACTTC	CASSGQGAWETQYF
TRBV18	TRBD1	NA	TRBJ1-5	TGTGCCAGCTCGGGGACAGGGGAGGGTCAGCCCCAGCATTTT	CASSGTGEGQPQHF
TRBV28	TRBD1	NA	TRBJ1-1	TGTGCCAGCAGTTTAGGGGGGACAGTGAACACTGAAGCTTTCTTT	CASSLGGTVNTEAFF
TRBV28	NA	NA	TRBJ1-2	TGTGCCAGCAGTTTCCCCGGGAGGGGTTTTTATGGCTACACCTTC	CASSFPGRGFYGYTF
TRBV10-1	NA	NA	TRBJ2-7	TGCGCCAGCAGTGTAAGGAGAAGCACCGAGCAGTACTTC	CASSVRRSTEQYF
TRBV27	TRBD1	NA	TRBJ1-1	TGTGCCAGCCAGACAGGGGGCATCACTGAAGCTTTCTTT	CASQTGGITEAFF
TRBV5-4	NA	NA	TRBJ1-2	TGTGCCAGCAGTTCTCAACAGGTTAACTATGGCTACACCTTC	CASSSQQVNYGYTF
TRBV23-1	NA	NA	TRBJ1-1	TGCGCCAGCAGTCAATCCTGGAACACTGAAGCTTTCTTT	CASSQSWNTEAFF
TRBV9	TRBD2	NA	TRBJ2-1	TGTGCCAGCAGCGTAGCCAGCGGGAGAGGGGAGCAGTTCTTC	CASSVASGRGEQFF
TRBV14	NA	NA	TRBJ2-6	TGTGCCAGCAGCCAGCGGGGCGGGAACACTGGGGCCAACGTCCTGACTTTC	CASSQRGGNTGANVLTF
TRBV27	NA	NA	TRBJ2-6	TGTGCCAGCAGCTTCCTCAGGGAACCTGGGGCCAACGTCCTGACTTTC	CASSFLREPGANVLTF
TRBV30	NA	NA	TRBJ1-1	TGTGCCTGGAGTGTTCTGCGGGGTAAGATCACTGAAGCTTTCTTT	CAWSVLRGKITEAFF
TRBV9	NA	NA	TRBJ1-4	TGTGCCAGCAGCGATTTAAGAGGAGAACTGTTTTTT	CASSDLRGELFF
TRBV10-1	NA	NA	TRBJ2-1	TGCGCCAGCAGCGGAGGTTCCCTTCGCAATGAGCAGTTCTTC	CASSGGSLRNEQFF
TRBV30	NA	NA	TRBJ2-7	TGTGCCTGCAGACATTCGACAGTTACCTACGAGCAGTACTTC	CACRHSTVTYEQYF
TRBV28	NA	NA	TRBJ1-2	TGTGCCAGCAGCCCGGCAGGGGAGAACTATGGCTACACCTTC	CASSPAGENYGYTF
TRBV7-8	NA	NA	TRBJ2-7	TGTGCCAGCAGCGTACGGCAGGGGAGTTCCTACGAGCAGTACTTC	CASSVRQGSSYEQYF
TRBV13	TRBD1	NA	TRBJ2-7	TGTGCCAGCAGCGCAACCGGGACAGGGCAATACGAGCAGTACTTC	CASSATGTGQYEQYF
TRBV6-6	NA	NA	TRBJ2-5	TGTGCCAGCAGTTACTCCGGGGAGACCCAGTACTTC	CASSYSGETQYF
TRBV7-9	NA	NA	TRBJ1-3	TGTGCCAGCAGCGAACAGGGTTATGGAAACACCATATATTTT	CASSEQGYGNTIYF
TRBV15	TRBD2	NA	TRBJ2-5	TGTGCCACCAGCAGCTCGACGGGGATCCGACTAGCGGGAGAAGAGACCCAGTACTTC	CATSSSTGIRLAGEETQYF
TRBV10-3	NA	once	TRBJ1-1	TGTGCCATCAGTGAGTCAAACAGGGCTACTGAAGCTTTCTTT	CAISESNRATEAFF
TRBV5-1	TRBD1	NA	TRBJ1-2	TGCGCCAGCAGCTTGGCCGGGGACAGCTATGGCTACACCTTC	CASSLAGDSYGYTF
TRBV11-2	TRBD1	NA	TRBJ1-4	TGTGCCAGCAGCTTAGGGACAGGGGTCGAAAAACTGTTTTTT	CASSLGTGVEKLFF
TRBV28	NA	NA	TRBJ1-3	TGTGCCAGCAGTTCCCGGGGAGACCCGAGCTCTGGAAACACCATATATTTT	CASSSRGDPSSGNTIYF
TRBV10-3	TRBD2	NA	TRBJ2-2	TGTGCCATCGGTAGGCTAGCGGGAGGGACGAACACCGGGGAGCTGTTTTTT	CAIGRLAGGTNTGELFF
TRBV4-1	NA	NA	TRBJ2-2	TGCGCCAGCAAAAGTAGAAGGAGGGGGCGAACCGGGGAGCTGTTTTTT	CASKSRRRGRTGELFF
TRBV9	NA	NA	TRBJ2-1	TGTGCCAGCAGCGTAGGGGTCGCGCGGACTTACAATGAGCAGTTCTTC	CASSVGVARTYNEQFF
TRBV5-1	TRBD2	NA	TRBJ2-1	TGCGCCAGCAGCCAACTAGCGGCGAGGGACGGTGAGCAGTTCTTC	CASSQLAARDGEQFF
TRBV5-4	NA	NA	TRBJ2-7	TGTGCCAGCAGCCCCTCGCCAGGGCCGGTGTACTTC	CASSPSPGPVYF
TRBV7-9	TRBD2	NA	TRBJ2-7	TGTGCCAGCAGCTCCCGGACTAGCGGGGGATACGAGCAGTACTTC	CASSSRTSGGYEQYF
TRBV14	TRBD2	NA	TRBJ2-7	TGTGCCAGCAGCCCCCCCGCTAGCGGTCCTGTTGGGTACGAGCAGTACTTC	CASSPPASGPVGYEQYF
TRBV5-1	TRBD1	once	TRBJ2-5	TGCGCCAGCAGCGTGGACAGGGATTGGGAGACCCAGTACTTC	CASSVDRDWETQYF
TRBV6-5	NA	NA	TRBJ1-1	TGTGCCAGCAGTCCTCCAGGGGAAGGAACTGAAGCTTTCTTT	CASSPPGEGTEAFF
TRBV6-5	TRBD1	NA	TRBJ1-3	TGTGCCAGCAGCTCCGGGACAGCACGTGGAAACACCATATATTTT	CASSSGTARGNTIYF
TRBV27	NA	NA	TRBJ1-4	TGTGCCAGCAGTCAGACAGGCTGGGGTGAAAAACTGTTTTTT	CASSQTGWGEKLFF